The rows below give T cell receptor beta chains drawn from one sample of a study of cytomegalovirus exposure and HLA in healthy donors. Using immunoSEQ multiplex PCR, the repertoire was profiled, and TCRdb retains in-frame clones only, with some absent. The table for this sample gives more than 100,000 clones. Material for sequencing was PBMCs. Every receptor here comes from a woman aged 35 to 49 in good health and CMV-seronegative. The CDR3 runs from the conserved cysteine through the conserved F or W. D genes are given only for firm matches.

j_call,v_call,d_call,cdr3_aa,cdr3_nt
TRBJ2-6,TRBV6-1,NA,CASRREASGANVLTF,TGTGCCAGCAGGAGGGAGGCCTCTGGGGCCAACGTCCTGACTTTC
TRBJ2-2,TRBV7-9,TRBD2,CAYFSGTSGARSGELFF,TGTGCCTACTTTTCCGGGACTAGCGGGGCCCGGAGCGGGGAGCTGTTTTTT
TRBJ2-5,TRBV14,NA,CASSHQRNYPQETQYF,TGTGCCAGCAGCCATCAACGGAACTACCCGCAGGAGACCCAGTACTTC
TRBJ2-5,TRBV5-5,NA,CASSLEYFLYF,TGTGCCAGCAGCTTGGAATACTTCCTATACTTC
TRBJ1-3,TRBV5-1,TRBD1,CASSPGTGQGPGNTIYF,TGCGCCAGCAGCCCCGGGACGGGACAGGGGCCTGGAAACACCATATATTTT
TRBJ1-1,TRBV28,NA,CASSNRREAFF,TGTGCCAGCAGCAACAGACGAGAAGCTTTCTTT
TRBJ1-6,TRBV29-1,NA,CRGEPQGRQSPLHF,TGCAGAGGCGAACCGCAGGGTCGACAATCACCCCTCCACTTT
TRBJ2-3,TRBV6-6,TRBD2,CASSYGTRGSTDTQYF,TGTGCCAGCAGTTACGGGACTAGGGGAAGCACAGATACGCAGTATTTT
TRBJ1-2,TRBV5-1,NA,CASSLVVWGDSYGYTF,TGCGCCAGCAGCTTGGTGGTATGGGGAGATAGCTATGGCTACACCTTC
TRBJ2-3,TRBV7-6,TRBD2,CASRSLWRGIDTQYF,TGTGCCAGCAGGTCTCTGTGGCGGGGGATAGATACGCAGTATTTT
TRBJ1-2,TRBV9,NA,CASSVGTNYGYTF,TGTGCCAGCAGCGTAGGTACTAACTATGGCTACACCTTC
TRBJ2-3,TRBV10-3,NA,CAIRQGGSGTQYF,TGTGCCATCAGGCAGGGGGGATCAGGTACGCAGTATTTT
TRBJ2-7,TRBV6-5,NA,CASSARDILIYEQYF,TGTGCCAGCAGTGCCAGGGATATTTTAATATACGAGCAGTACTTC
TRBJ1-1,TRBV18,TRBD1,CASSAGQSMNTEAFF,TGTGCCAGCTCAGCGGGACAGTCCATGAACACTGAAGCTTTCTTT
TRBJ2-3,TRBV5-1,TRBD2,CASSLAGAPTDTQYF,TGCGCCAGCAGCTTAGCGGGGGCCCCCACAGATACGCAGTATTTT
TRBJ2-7,TRBV6-5,TRBD2,CASSYSTSGSYEQYF,TGTGCCAGCAGTTACTCTACTAGCGGCTCCTACGAGCAGTACTTC
TRBJ2-7,TRBV18,TRBD2,CASSPPSSGAYEQYF,TGTGCCAGCTCACCACCGTCTAGCGGGGCCTACGAGCAGTACTTC
TRBJ1-2,TRBV19,NA,CASNGGSNGYTF,TGTGCCAGTAATGGGGGCAGTAATGGCTACACCTTC
TRBJ2-1,TRBV9,TRBD1,CASSVQTGVSSYNEQFF,TGTGCCAGCAGCGTTCAGACAGGGGTTAGCTCCTACAATGAGCAGTTCTTC
TRBJ2-3,TRBV10-3,TRBD2,CAISPTSGADTQYF,TGTGCCATCAGCCCCACTAGCGGGGCAGATACGCAGTATTTT
TRBJ1-1,TRBV19,TRBD1,CASSINEGAAEAFF,TGTGCCAGTAGTATTAACGAGGGGGCGGCTGAAGCTTTCTTT
TRBJ1-5,TRBV6-1,TRBD1,CASREKTGVRNQPQHF,TGTGCCAGCAGGGAAAAGACAGGGGTCAGGAATCAGCCCCAGCATTTT
TRBJ2-6,TRBV19,TRBD1,CASSLRGQGESGANVLTF,TGTGCCAGTAGTTTGAGGGGACAGGGGGAATCTGGGGCCAACGTCCTGACTTTC
TRBJ1-5,TRBV6-1,NA,CASYPRGLSNQPQHF,TGTGCCAGCTATCCCAGGGGCCTTAGCAATCAGCCCCAGCATTTT
TRBJ2-7,TRBV10-3,NA,CAISENEYEQYF,TGTGCCATCAGTGAGAACGAGTACGAGCAGTACTTC
TRBJ2-1,TRBV5-5,TRBD1,CASSSQGTGNNEQFF,TGTGCCAGCAGCTCGCAAGGGACAGGCAACAATGAGCAGTTCTTC
TRBJ1-1,TRBV10-3,NA,CAINSGTWGTEAFF,TGTGCCATCAACTCCGGGACTTGGGGGACTGAAGCTTTCTTT
TRBJ1-1,TRBV4-3,TRBD1,CASSQDRQGAGISEAFF,TGCGCCAGCAGCCAAGATCGACAGGGGGCGGGAATCTCTGAAGCTTTCTTT
TRBJ2-3,TRBV28,NA,CATLPGAGVRTDTQYF,TGTGCCACCCTCCCAGGGGCGGGGGTGCGCACAGATACGCAGTATTTT
TRBJ1-2,TRBV5-5,TRBD1,CASSPGQGDGYTF,TGTGCCAGCAGCCCCGGACAGGGCGATGGCTACACCTTC
TRBJ2-1,TRBV6-4,TRBD1,CASSTRQGDYEQFF,TGTGCCAGCAGTACGAGACAGGGGGATTATGAGCAGTTCTTC
TRBJ1-2,TRBV28,NA,CASSLGQNYGYTF,TGTGCCAGCAGTCTTGGACAGAACTATGGCTACACCTTC
TRBJ1-5,TRBV27,NA,CASSLSRPRGNQPQHF,TGTGCCAGCAGTTTGAGCAGGCCAAGAGGCAATCAGCCCCAGCATTTT
TRBJ1-5,TRBV11-2,NA,CASSFGTSNQPQHF,TGTGCCAGCAGCTTCGGGACAAGCAATCAGCCCCAGCATTTT
TRBJ1-5,TRBV19,NA,CASSIGGTVSNQPQHF,TGTGCCAGTAGTATAGGCGGCACTGTAAGCAATCAGCCCCAGCATTTT
TRBJ1-2,TRBV2,TRBD1,CASSQTGAIGGYTF,TGTGCCAGCAGTCAGACAGGGGCAATAGGTGGCTACACCTTC
TRBJ1-1,TRBV7-2,NA,CASSYGSTEAFF,TGTGCCAGCTCCTACGGTAGCACTGAAGCTTTCTTT
TRBJ1-2,TRBV20-1,NA,CSAKTGHGYTF,TGCAGTGCTAAAACAGGGCATGGCTACACCTTC
TRBJ2-6,TRBV9,NA,CASSTGANVLTF,TGTGCCAGCAGTACTGGGGCCAACGTCCTGACTTTC
TRBJ1-1,TRBV6-5,NA,CALGGPSNTEAFF,TGTGCCTTGGGGGGGCCTTCGAACACTGAAGCTTTCTTT
TRBJ2-3,TRBV4-3,NA,CASSQDRGYTQYF,TGCGCCAGCAGCCAAGATCGGGGGTATACGCAGTATTTT
TRBJ2-7,TRBV6-5,TRBD1,CASSTGTAYEQYF,TGTGCCAGCAGCACCGGGACAGCCTACGAGCAGTACTTC
TRBJ2-1,TRBV6-5,TRBD1,CASSYPGTGAREQFF,TGTGCCAGCAGTTACCCCGGGACAGGGGCCAGGGAGCAGTTCTTC
TRBJ2-1,TRBV11-3,NA,CASSSGQQKQFF,TGTGCCAGCAGCTCCGGACAGCAAAAGCAGTTCTTC
TRBJ1-4,TRBV25-1,NA,CASSELGHSQEKLFF,TGTGCCAGCAGTGAATTAGGACACAGTCAGGAAAAACTGTTTTTT
TRBJ2-2,TRBV6-5,TRBD1,CASSRDREVPGELFF,TGTGCCAGCAGCCGAGACAGGGAAGTCCCCGGGGAGCTGTTTTTT